Listed below are T cell receptor beta chains from one sample, sequenced in a study of monozygotic twins with inflammatory bowel disease. Using the 5' RACE reads, TCRdb records one entry per CDR3 protein without DNA. Across some 170,000 distinct CDR3 sequences, the top ten clones capture around 7% of the sample. Sequencing was done on a sample of blood. The receptors stem from a human donor with ulcerative colitis or Crohn's disease, or a healthy co-twin of an affected twin (not recorded which). Both conserved end residues are part of each CDR3. Each record gives: V gene, J gene, CDR3 length, CDR3 protein.

TRBV5-1	TRBJ2-5	16	CASSLSGLGIQETQYF
TRBV7-9	TRBJ1-3	17	CASSFPPTDVSGNTIYF
TRBV25-1	TRBJ2-7	14	CASSEFVGGLEQYF
TRBV5-1	TRBJ2-5	15	CASSLGFLGQETQYF
TRBV5-1	TRBJ2-3	14	CASSFGLVSDTQYF
TRBV18	TRBJ1-2	13	CASSLGTAYGYTF
TRBV25-1	TRBJ2-6	16	CASSEYGGVGANVLTF
TRBV3-1	TRBJ2-7	14	CASSLRTGAYEQYF
TRBV5-1	TRBJ1-3	16	CASSLRRQDAGNTIYF
TRBV29-1	TRBJ1-1	12	CSVGLPNTEAFF
TRBV20-1	TRBJ1-6	14	CSASTQGGNSPLHF
TRBV7-6	TRBJ2-5	16	CASSLGGILYQETQYF
TRBV30	TRBJ2-3	14	CAWSPGTSTDTQYF
TRBV30	TRBJ2-7	12	CAWSGRDYEQYF
TRBV15	TRBJ2-7	19	CATSRDHQEFTGYLYEQYF
TRBV11-2	TRBJ2-4	16	CASNPHARGRMDIQYF
TRBV20-1	TRBJ2-4	14	CSARNEVAKNIQYF
TRBV3-1	TRBJ1-2	15	CASSQDKPKDYGYTF
TRBV5-6	TRBJ2-2	15	CASSPLGGGTGELFF
TRBV6-5	TRBJ2-2	15	CASSYREGHTGELFF
TRBV20-1	TRBJ1-6	18	CSARDYRGPSSYNSPLHF
TRBV3-1	TRBJ2-3	19	CASSQRGTSGATYTDTQYF
TRBV5-5	TRBJ1-6	15	CASSHIRGPDSPLHF
TRBV15	TRBJ1-2	12	CATSGRNYGYTF
TRBV7-2	TRBJ2-1	17	CASSLTKIAGGLNEQFF
TRBV29-1	TRBJ2-7	15	CSVRRRFTGRDEQYF
TRBV7-3	TRBJ2-2	16	CASRGTSGLNTGELFF
TRBV27	TRBJ1-6	17	CASKSLGPSPTYSPLHF
TRBV5-1	TRBJ2-1	15	CASSLKPVAAESQFF
TRBV12-3/TRBV12-4	TRBJ2-2	15	CASSLRTGSSGELFF
TRBV6-1	TRBJ2-7	12	CASSGPPYEQYF
TRBV2	TRBJ1-5	14	CASSHREEDQPQHF
TRBV10-3	TRBJ2-7	14	CAISVGGSVYEQYF
TRBV6-2/TRBV6-3	TRBJ2-3	14	CASSSGPRVDTQYF
TRBV5-1	TRBJ2-5	15	CASTEGQGIQETQYF
TRBV7-6	TRBJ1-4	13	CASSPPDGPVLFF
TRBV6-2/TRBV6-3	TRBJ1-1	17	CASSYAEWQGLNTEAFF
TRBV12-3/TRBV12-4	TRBJ2-2	15	CASETGAANTGELFF
TRBV9	TRBJ2-1	17	CASGPSLTGAIDNEQFF
TRBV20-1	TRBJ2-2	15	CSARELTTITGELFF
TRBV30	TRBJ2-7	15	CAWTSGTSGTYEQYF
TRBV5-1	TRBJ2-3	16	CASSSIGGASVDTQYF
TRBV20-1	TRBJ1-1	13	CSARRQGNTEAFF
TRBV20-1	TRBJ2-1	15	CSARVLVGLGNEQFF
TRBV11-2	TRBJ1-1	13	CASRGIGGAEAFF